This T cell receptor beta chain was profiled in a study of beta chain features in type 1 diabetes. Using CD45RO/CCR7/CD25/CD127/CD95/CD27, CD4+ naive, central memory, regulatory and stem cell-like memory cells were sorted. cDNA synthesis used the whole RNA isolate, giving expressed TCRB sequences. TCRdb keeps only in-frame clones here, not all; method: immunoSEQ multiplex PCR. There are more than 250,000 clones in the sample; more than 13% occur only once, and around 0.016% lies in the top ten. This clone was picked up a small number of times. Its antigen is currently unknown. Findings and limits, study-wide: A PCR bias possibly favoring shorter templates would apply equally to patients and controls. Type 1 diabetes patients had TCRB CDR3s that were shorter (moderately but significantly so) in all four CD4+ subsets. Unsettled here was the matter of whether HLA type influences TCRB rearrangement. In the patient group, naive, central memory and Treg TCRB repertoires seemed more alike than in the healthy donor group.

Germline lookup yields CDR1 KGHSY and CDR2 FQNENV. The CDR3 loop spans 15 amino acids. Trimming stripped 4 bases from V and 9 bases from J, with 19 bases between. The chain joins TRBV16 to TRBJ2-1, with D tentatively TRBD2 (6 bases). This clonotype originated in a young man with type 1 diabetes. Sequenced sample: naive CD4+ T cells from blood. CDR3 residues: CASSRVSGTEGEQFF. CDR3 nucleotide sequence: TGTGCCAGCAGCCGGGTTAGCGGAACGGAGGGTGAGCAGTTCTTC.